Below are 20 T cell receptor beta chains sequenced from a single sample in a study of cytomegalovirus exposure and HLA in healthy donors. Researchers ran the PCR with 60 Vbeta and 13 Jbeta primers. The data were produced by immunoSEQ multiplex PCR, yet TCRdb's version contains in-frame clones alone and is incomplete. The sample shows about 160,000 clones, roughly 84% of them seen only once. Specimen: PBMCs. The origin of the receptors is a man aged 50 to 59 in good health and CMV-seropositive.

The chain is built from TRBV5-6 and TRBJ2-1, with D perhaps TRBD1 (5 bases). CDR1 and CDR2 (germline): SGHDT, YYEEEE. CDR3 size: 15 residues. The V end was cut by 6 bases, the J end by 3 bases, with 16 bases between. The CDR3 bases are TGTGCCAGCACTAATTGGGGCAGTCTCTACAATGAGCAGTTCTTC. As protein: CASTNWGSLYNEQFF.

This clone was picked up a small number of times. The genes are TRBV7-3 and TRBJ2-1; 10 nucleotides align to TRBD2. The CDR3 spans 15 residues. From germline, CDR1 is SGHTA and CDR2 FQGTGA. Trimming removed 6 bases from V and 5 bases from J; junction bases left unmatched: 7. The CDR3 protein is CASSFLAGAHNEQFF. The CDR3, as DNA: TGTGCCAGCAGTTTTCTAGCGGGAGCCCACAATGAGCAGTTCTTC.

V usage is TRBV6-1 and J usage is TRBJ1-5; tentatively, D is TRBD1 (6 bases). CDR3 length: 13 amino acids. Germline loops: CDR1 MNHNS, CDR2 SASEGT. Trimming shortened V by 6 bases and J by 1 base, and 7 bases separated the two germline ends. Here the CDR3 reads CASRQGSNQPQHF. The DNA for the CDR3 is TGTGCCAGCAGACAGGGAAGCAATCAGCCCCAGCATTTT.

The rearrangement uses TRBV7-9 and TRBJ2-7, with 7 bases identical to TRBD2. The ends lost 5 bases at V and 0 bases at J; junction bases unmatched: 7. The CDR3 contains 15 residues. Per germline, CDR1 SEHNR and CDR2 FQNEAQ (reference sequence). The DNA for the CDR3 is TGTGCCAGCAGCCCCAGTTTAGCGGGCTCCTACGAGCAGTACGTC. Residues: CASSPSLAGSYEQYV.

The V call is TRBV27, the J call TRBJ1-1, with TRBD1 as a possible D gene (5 bases). Germline V gene data show CDR1 as MNHEY and CDR2 as SMNVEV (reference sequence). Trimming cost V 4 bases and J 1 base, with 7 bases left between them. This CDR3 is built from 13 residues. CDR3 DNA sequence: TGTGCCAGCAGTTGGCAGGGGAACACTGAAGCTTTCTTT. Protein sequence: CASSWQGNTEAFF.

The chain combines TRBV7-6 with TRBJ2-3; 14 bases align to TRBD2. Germline CDR1 and CDR2: SGHVS and FNYEAQ. After removal of 2 bases from V and 5 bases from J, the junction contained 3 bases not matched to a gene. The CDR3 is 16 residues long. CDR3 DNA sequence: TGTGCCAGCAGCTTAAGAGGGACTAGCGGGAGAGATACGCAGTATTTT. This codes for CASSLRGTSGRDTQYF.

The rearrangement joins TRBV19 to TRBJ2-7, with D possibly matching TRBD1 (5 bases). The germline V gene has CDR1 LNHDA and CDR2 SQIVND (reference sequence). CDR3 size: 14 residues. The ends were cut back, 5 bases at V and 2 bases at J, with 13 bases in the middle. In DNA form, the CDR3 reads TGTGCCAGTAGTCCCCAGCTAGGGGCCTACGAGCAGTACTTC. The encoded protein is CASSPQLGAYEQYF.

V and J are TRBV7-3 and TRBJ2-1; TRBD2 might be the D (5 bases). The germline CDR1 and CDR2 sequences are SGHTA and FQGTGA. Deletions cut 5 bases from V and 2 bases from J, with 13 bases between. This CDR3 has 15 residues. The CDR3 DNA sequence: TGTGCCAGCAGCCCCGATGGGCGGGCCTACAATGAGCAGTTCTTC. It encodes CASSPDGRAYNEQFF.

The rearrangement joins TRBV9 to TRBJ2-3; D perhaps matches TRBD2 (5 bases). V shed 0 bases and J shed 0 bases, with 8 bases lying between them. The germline V gene has CDR1 SGDLS and CDR2 YYNGEE. This CDR3 spans 15 amino acids. CDR3 protein: CASSVVGESTDTQYF. CDR3 coding DNA: TGTGCCAGCAGCGTAGTCGGGGAAAGCACAGATACGCAGTATTTT.

V gene TRBV6-1 combines with J gene TRBJ1-5, with unresolved D. Germline CDR1 reads MNHNS; CDR2 reads SASEGT. Trimming left V 4 bases short and J 2 bases short, with 6 bases between. The CDR3 runs to 13 residues. The CDR3, as DNA: TGTGCCAGCAGTGGCGGAGGCAATCAGCCCCAGCATTTT. Protein: CASSGGGNQPQHF.

The V and J genes are TRBV9 and TRBJ1-1; tentative D call: TRBD1 (5 bases). CDR3 length: 15 amino acids. The ends were cut back, 5 bases at V and 1 base at J, with 15 bases in the middle. Germline V CDR1 and CDR2: SGDLS, YYNGEE. The CDR3 here is CASSYIGEGNTEAFF. The CDR3 DNA follows: TGTGCCAGCAGTTATATAGGGGAGGGGAACACTGAAGCTTTCTTT.

The genes are TRBV5-1 and TRBJ2-7; tentative D call: TRBD1 (6 bases). The ends were cut back, 0 bases at V and 3 bases at J, with 19 bases in the middle. The CDR3 is 17 residues long. Looked up from germline, CDR1 is SGHRS and CDR2 is YFSETQ. The chain's CDR3 is CASSLGGRGRDGYEQYF. Here the CDR3 DNA reads TGCGCCAGCAGCTTGGGGGGCAGGGGTCGGGATGGCTACGAGCAGTACTTC.

The chain joins TRBV7-8 to TRBJ1-2, with 10 bases matching TRBD1. This CDR3 comprises 19 residues. V was pared by 1 base and J by 4 bases, with 15 bases of the junction left unmatched. Germline V gene lookup returns CDR1 SGHVS and CDR2 FQNEAQ. The CDR3 region is CASSLGATDRGKSSYGYTF. CDR3 coding DNA: TGTGCCAGCAGCTTAGGAGCAACGGACAGGGGGAAGTCAAGCTATGGCTACACCTTC.

The rearrangement uses TRBV29-1 and TRBJ1-2; D possibly corresponds to TRBD1 (6 bases). V dropped 4 bases and J dropped 2 bases, with 8 bases sitting between them. Germline CDR1 is SQVTM and CDR2 is ANQGSEA. The CDR3 has 12 amino acids. CDR3 amino acids: CSVGDTNYGYTF. CDR3 DNA: TGCAGCGTTGGGGACACGAACTATGGCTACACCTTC. The full variable domain, in which reference TRBV29-1 and TRBJ1-2 provide the parts outside the CDR3, is SAVISQKPSRDICQRGTSLTIQCQVDSQVTMMFWYRQQPGQSLTLIATANQGSEATYESGFVIDKFPISRPNLTFSTLTVSNMSPEDSSIYLCSVGDTNYGYTFGSGTRLTVV.

The CDR3, as DNA: TGTGCCAGCAGGGGACAGGGATACGAGCAGTACTTC. Translation: CASRGQGYEQYF. The gene calls are TRBV6-1 and TRBJ2-7, with 9 bases fitting TRBD1. Per the germline V gene, CDR1 is MNHNS and CDR2 is SASEGT. After removal of 6 bases from V and 4 bases from J, the junction contained 1 base not matched to a gene. The CDR3 extends over 12 amino acids.

V gene TRBV11-2 combines with J gene TRBJ2-2; D unclear. This CDR3 has 14 amino acids. Germline CDR1 reads SGHAT; CDR2 reads FQNNGV. Between the trimmed V and J ends, which lost 1 base and 3 bases, there was a span of 6 bases. The CDR3 sequence is CASSLAHYTGELFF. Written as DNA, the CDR3 is TGTGCCAGCAGCTTAGCCCATTACACCGGGGAGCTGTTTTTT.

The chain links TRBV11-2 to TRBJ1-4, with 10 bases lining up with TRBD1. Germline V gene data show CDR1 as SGHAT and CDR2 as FQNNGV. Trimming cost V 4 bases and J 8 bases; bases outside gene matches: 7. This CDR3 is 15 amino acids long. In DNA, the CDR3 is TGTGCCAGCAGCTCAAGACAGGGGGCGAAGGAAAAACTGTTTTTT. Residues: CASSSRQGAKEKLFF.

This chain joins TRBV4-1 and TRBJ1-2, with a tentative D call TRBD1 (6 bases). There are 14 residues in the CDR3. V was cut by 4 bases and J by 2 bases, with 11 bases left in between. Germline-derived CDR1 and CDR2 are MGHRA and YSYEKL. In DNA, the CDR3 is TGCGCCAGCAGCCTCCAGGGGACGAACTATGGCTACACCTTC. Its translation: CASSLQGTNYGYTF.

The chain couples TRBV29-1 to TRBJ1-2, with a tentative D call TRBD1 (5 bases). The CDR3 extends over 13 amino acids. Trimming pared 7 bases from V and 4 bases from J, leaving 16 bases between. CDR1 is SQVTM and CDR2 is ANQGSEA in the germline V gene. The CDR3, as DNA: TGCAGCGCCCAGGGTGCGACGGGCTATGGCTACACCTTC. It is translated as CSAQGATGYGYTF.

The J gene is TRBJ1-6, the V gene TRBV19, with D unclear. This CDR3 comprises 15 residues. V was clipped by 6 bases and J by 4 bases, with 13 bases between them. Germline values: CDR1 LNHDA, CDR2 SQIVND (reference sequence). CDR3 nucleotides: TGTGCCAGTAGGACGGGAGCAGTTTATAATTCACCCCTCCACTTT. This gives the protein CASRTGAVYNSPLHF.